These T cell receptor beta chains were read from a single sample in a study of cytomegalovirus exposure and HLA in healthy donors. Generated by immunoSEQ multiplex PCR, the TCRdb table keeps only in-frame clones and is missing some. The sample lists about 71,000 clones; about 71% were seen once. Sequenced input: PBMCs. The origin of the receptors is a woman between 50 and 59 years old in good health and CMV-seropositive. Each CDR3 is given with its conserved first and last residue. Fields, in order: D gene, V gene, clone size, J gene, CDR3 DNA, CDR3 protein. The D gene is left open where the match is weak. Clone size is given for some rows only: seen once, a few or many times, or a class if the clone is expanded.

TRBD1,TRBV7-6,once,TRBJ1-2,TGTGCCAGCAGCTTAGGACAGGGAAACTTCTATGGCTACACCTTC,CASSLGQGNFYGYTF
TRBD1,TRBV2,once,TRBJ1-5,TGTGCCAGCAGCGGGACAGGCGGGGATCAGCCCCAGCATTTT,CASSGTGGDQPQHF
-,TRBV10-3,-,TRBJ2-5,TGTGCCATCAGTGAGTCCGGACAAGCCGAAGAGACCCAGTACTTC,CAISESGQAEETQYF
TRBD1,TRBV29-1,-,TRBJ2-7,TGCAGCGTTGACGCCGGGACAGGGGGCCCCTACGAGCAGTACTTC,CSVDAGTGGPYEQYF
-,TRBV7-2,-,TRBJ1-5,TGTGCCAGCACCGAGCAGGGGCTTAACAATCAGCCCCAGCATTTT,CASTEQGLNNQPQHF
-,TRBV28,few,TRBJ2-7,TGTGCCAGCAGTTTATTGGGATGGGCGGGGAGCTCCTACGAGCAGTACTTC,CASSLLGWAGSSYEQYF
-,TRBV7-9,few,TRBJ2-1,TGTGCCAGCAGCCCCCACCTAGCCGGGAATGAGCAGTTCTTC,CASSPHLAGNEQFF
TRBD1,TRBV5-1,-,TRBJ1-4,TGCGCCAGCAGCTTGGGTGGGACAGGTCAAAATGAAAAACTGTTTTTT,CASSLGGTGQNEKLFF
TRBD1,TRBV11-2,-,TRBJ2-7,TGTGCCAGCAGCCCAGGACAGGGGAGATACGAGCAGTACTTC,CASSPGQGRYEQYF
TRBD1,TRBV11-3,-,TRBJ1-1,TGTGCCAGCTCTCAGGGGGAAAGAACTGAAGCTTTCTTT,CASSQGERTEAFF
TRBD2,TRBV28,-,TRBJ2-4,TGTGCCAGCAGTCGCCTAGCGGAGGTGGCTAAAAACATTCAGTACTTC,CASSRLAEVAKNIQYF
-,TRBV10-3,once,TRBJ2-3,TGTGCCATCAGTCGCCGGTCGGGGAGCACAGATACGCAGTATTTT,CAISRRSGSTDTQYF
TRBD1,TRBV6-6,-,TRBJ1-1,TGTGCCAGCAGTCGACAGGGGCCGAACACTGAAGCTTTCTTT,CASSRQGPNTEAFF
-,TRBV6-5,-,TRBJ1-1,TGTGCCAGCAATTACCTACAGGGAAGGACTGAAGCTTTCTTT,CASNYLQGRTEAFF
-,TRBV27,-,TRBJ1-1,TGTGCCAGCAGTGAATGGGGGGGGCGGACTGAAGCTTTCTTT,CASSEWGGRTEAFF
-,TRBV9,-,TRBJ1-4,TGTGCCAGCCAAGGAGGGCAGCCGAATGAAAAACTGTTTTTT,CASQGGQPNEKLFF
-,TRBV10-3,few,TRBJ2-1,TGTGCCATCAGTGAGGTATACGGGAATTCTTACAATGAGCAGTTCTTC,CAISEVYGNSYNEQFF
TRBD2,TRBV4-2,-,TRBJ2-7,TGTGCCAGCAGCCCCCGGACTAGCGGCTCCTACGAGCAGTACTTC,CASSPRTSGSYEQYF
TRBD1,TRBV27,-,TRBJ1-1,TGTGCCAGCAGTCGGACAGGGACGCACACTGAAGCTTTCTTT,CASSRTGTHTEAFF
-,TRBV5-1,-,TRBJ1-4,TGCGCCAGCAGTTCGCAGGGGACTAATGAAAAACTGTTTTTT,CASSSQGTNEKLFF
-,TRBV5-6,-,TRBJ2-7,TGTGCCAGCAGCTGGGCTGGCGAGCAGTACTTC,CASSWAGEQYF
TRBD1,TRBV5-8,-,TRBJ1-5,TGTGCCAGCAGCCCGGGGACAGGGGAACAGCCCCAGCATTTT,CASSPGTGEQPQHF
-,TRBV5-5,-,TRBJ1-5,TGTGCCAGCAGCTTGGGGGCCGACAGCAAGCCCCAGCATTTT,CASSLGADSKPQHF
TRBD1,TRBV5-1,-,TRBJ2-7,TGCGCCAGCAGCTTGTTAGAGACAGGGTCCTACGAGCAGTACTTC,CASSLLETGSYEQYF
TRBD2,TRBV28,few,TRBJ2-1,TGTGCCATATCTTCTAGCGGGAAGGGTAGTGAGCAGTTCTTC,CAISSSGKGSEQFF
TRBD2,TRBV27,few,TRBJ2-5,TGTGCCAGCAGTCCGCGTGGTAGCGGGCGGGAGACCCAGTACTTC,CASSPRGSGRETQYF
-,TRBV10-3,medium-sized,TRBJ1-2,TGTGCCATCAGTGAGTCGTCAGGGATATATGGCTACACCTTC,CAISESSGIYGYTF
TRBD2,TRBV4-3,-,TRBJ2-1,TGCGCCAGCAGCCAAGATCTTAAGCGGGAGTACGATGAGCAGTTCTTC,CASSQDLKREYDEQFF
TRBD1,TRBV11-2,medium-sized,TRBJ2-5,TGTGCCAGCAGCTTATCACCCGGGACAGGGCTAGCAGAGACCCAGTACTTC,CASSLSPGTGLAETQYF
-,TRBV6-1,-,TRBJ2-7,TGTGCCAGCAGTGAATTTGGTTTGTTACAGGGCACCTACGAGCAGTACTTC,CASSEFGLLQGTYEQYF
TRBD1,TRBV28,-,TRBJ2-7,TGTGCCAGCAGCATGACAGGGGCGGAGGGCGAGCAGTACTTC,CASSMTGAEGEQYF
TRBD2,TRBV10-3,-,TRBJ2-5,TGTGCCACAGCGGGAGGGTTCCAAGAGACCCAGTACTTC,CATAGGFQETQYF
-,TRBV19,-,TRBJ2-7,TGTGCCAGTAGTATAGATCGGGGAAGGTACGAGCAGTACTTC,CASSIDRGRYEQYF
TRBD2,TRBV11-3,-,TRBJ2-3,TGTGCCAGCAGCTCTGGCCAGCGGGGGTACACAGATACGCAGTATTTT,CASSSGQRGYTDTQYF
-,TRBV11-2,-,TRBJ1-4,TGTGCCAGTAGCTCTGTTCACAGGAATCCGTTTTTT,CASSSVHRNPFF
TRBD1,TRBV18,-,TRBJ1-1,TGTGCCAGCTCACCACTTCCGGGACAGGGGAACACTGAAGCTTTCTTT,CASSPLPGQGNTEAFF
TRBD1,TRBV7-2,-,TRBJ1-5,TGTGCCAGCAGCACGGGACAGGGGTCACGTCAGCCCCAGCATTTT,CASSTGQGSRQPQHF
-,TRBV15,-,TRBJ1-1,TGTGCCACCAGCAGAGAGTACAGGGTAGCTTTCTTT,CATSREYRVAFF
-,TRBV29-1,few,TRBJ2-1,TGCAGCGTTGGCCGAGCTAGCGATGAGCAGTTCTTC,CSVGRASDEQFF
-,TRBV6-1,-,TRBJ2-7,TGTGCCAGCAGTGAAGCGCTGGCCGAGCAGTACTTC,CASSEALAEQYF
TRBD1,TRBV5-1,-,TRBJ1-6,TGCGCCAGCAGCAATATTTCAACAGGGGGCGGACGTTCACCCCTCCACTTT,CASSNISTGGGRSPLHF